Sequencing of this T cell receptor (beta chain) was carried out in a study of shared clonotypes between healthy human individuals. Study findings and constraints: Represented genetic and exposure-history diversity was restricted by having few donors. Non-shared clonotypes had lower generation probabilities than clonotypes shared by all four sorted-subset donors.

Points on this clone: Its antigen is as yet unknown.

This CDR3 has 15 residues. V lost 0 bases, J lost 3 bases, and 3 bases stayed unmatched. Germline V gene sequence: CDR1 SGHRS, CDR2 YFSETQ. Assay used: immunoSEQ multiplex PCR; TCRdb lists only in-frame clones, some missing. The repertoire consists of approximately 720,000 clones, with 60% to 80% occurring once and the leading ten covering about 1.7%. The V and J genes are TRBV5-1 and TRBJ2-4; 7 bases fit TRBD2. Sequencing was performed on memory CD4+ T cells sorted from blood. Subset described: CD45RA-negative fraction. This sequence originates from a woman under 40 in good health. The CDR3 nucleotides are TGCGCCAGCAGCTTGGCCTGGGAGGGCAAAAACATTCAGTACTTC. It translates to CASSLAWEGKNIQYF.